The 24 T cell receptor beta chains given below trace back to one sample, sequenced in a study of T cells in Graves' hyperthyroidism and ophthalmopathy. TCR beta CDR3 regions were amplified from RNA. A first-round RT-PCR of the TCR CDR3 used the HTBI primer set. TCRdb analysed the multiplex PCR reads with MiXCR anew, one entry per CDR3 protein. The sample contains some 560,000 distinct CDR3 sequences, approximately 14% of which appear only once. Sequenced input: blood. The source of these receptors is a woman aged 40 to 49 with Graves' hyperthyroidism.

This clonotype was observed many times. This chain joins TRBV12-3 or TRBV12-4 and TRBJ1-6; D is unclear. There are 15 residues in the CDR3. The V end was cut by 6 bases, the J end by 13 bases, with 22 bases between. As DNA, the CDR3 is TGTGCCAGCAGACAATCCGTCCAGGAGGTCTGGCCCCTCCACTTT. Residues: CASRQSVQEVWPLHF.

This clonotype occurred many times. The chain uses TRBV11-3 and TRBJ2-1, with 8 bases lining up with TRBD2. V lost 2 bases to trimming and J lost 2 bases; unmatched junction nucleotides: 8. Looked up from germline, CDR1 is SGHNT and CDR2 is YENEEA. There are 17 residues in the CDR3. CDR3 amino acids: CASSLNPPGLAYNEQFF. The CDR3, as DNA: TGTGCCAGCAGCTTAAACCCCCCGGGACTAGCCTACAATGAGCAGTTCTTC.

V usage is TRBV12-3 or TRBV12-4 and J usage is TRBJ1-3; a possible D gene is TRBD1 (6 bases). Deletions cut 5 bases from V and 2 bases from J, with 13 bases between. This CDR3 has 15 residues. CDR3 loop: CASSLVGGPGNTIYF. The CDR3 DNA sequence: TGTGCCAGCAGTCTGGTGGGGGGCCCTGGAAACACCATATATTTT.

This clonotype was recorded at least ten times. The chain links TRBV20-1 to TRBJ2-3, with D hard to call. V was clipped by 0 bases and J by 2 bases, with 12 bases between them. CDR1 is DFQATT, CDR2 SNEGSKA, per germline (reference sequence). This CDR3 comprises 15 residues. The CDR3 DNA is TGCAGTGCTAGAGATCAAGGCCCTGCCACAGATACGCAGTATTTT. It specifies CSARDQGPATDTQYF.

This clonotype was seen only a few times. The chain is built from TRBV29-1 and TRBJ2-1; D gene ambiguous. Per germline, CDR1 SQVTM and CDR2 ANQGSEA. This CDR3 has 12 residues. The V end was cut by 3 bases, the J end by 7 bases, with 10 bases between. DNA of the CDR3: TGCAGCGTTGACAAAGTTGGAAATGAGCAGTTCTTC. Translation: CSVDKVGNEQFF.

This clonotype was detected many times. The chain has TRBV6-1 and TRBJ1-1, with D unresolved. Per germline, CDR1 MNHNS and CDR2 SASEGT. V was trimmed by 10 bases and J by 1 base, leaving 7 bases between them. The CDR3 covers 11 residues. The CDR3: CATTGNTEAFF. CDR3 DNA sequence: TGTGCCACCACGGGGAACACTGAAGCTTTCTTT.

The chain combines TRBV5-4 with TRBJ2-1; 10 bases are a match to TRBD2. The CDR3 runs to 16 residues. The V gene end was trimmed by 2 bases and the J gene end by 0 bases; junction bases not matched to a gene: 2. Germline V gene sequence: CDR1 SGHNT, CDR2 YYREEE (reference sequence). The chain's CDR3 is CASSFSGRNSYNEQFF. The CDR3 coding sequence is TGTGCCAGCAGCTTTAGCGGGAGGAACTCCTACAATGAGCAGTTCTTC.

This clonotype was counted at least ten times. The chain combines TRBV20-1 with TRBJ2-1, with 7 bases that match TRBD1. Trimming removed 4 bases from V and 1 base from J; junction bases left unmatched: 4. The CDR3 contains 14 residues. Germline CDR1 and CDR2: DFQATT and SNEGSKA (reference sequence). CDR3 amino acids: CSATRGPSYNEQFF. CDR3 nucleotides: TGCAGTGCTACGAGGGGGCCTTCCTACAATGAGCAGTTCTTC.

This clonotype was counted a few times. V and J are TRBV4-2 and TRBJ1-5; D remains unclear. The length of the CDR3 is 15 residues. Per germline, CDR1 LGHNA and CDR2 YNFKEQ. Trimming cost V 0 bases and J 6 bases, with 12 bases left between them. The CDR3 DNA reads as TGTGCCAGCAGCCAAGAGACGCCACCTAGTCAGCCCCAGCATTTT. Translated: CASSQETPPSQPQHF.

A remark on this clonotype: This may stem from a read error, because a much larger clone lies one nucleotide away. For the CDR3, the DNA is TGCAGTGCTAGGACGGGGGGCGGCGCGCAGTATTTT. Amino acid sequence: CSARTGGGAQYF. The gene calls are TRBV20-1 and TRBJ2-3; possibly TRBD2 for D (7 bases). V was clipped by 3 bases and J by 10 bases, with 14 bases between them. The germline gives CDR1 DFQATT, CDR2 SNEGSKA (reference sequence). The CDR3 runs 12 residues.

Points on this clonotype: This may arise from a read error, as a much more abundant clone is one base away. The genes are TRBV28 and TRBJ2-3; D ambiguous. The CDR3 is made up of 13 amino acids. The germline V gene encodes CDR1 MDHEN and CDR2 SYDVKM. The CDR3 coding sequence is TGTACCAGCAGACCCACCCCAGTCGAGGCGCAGTATTTT. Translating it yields CTSRPTPVEAQYF.

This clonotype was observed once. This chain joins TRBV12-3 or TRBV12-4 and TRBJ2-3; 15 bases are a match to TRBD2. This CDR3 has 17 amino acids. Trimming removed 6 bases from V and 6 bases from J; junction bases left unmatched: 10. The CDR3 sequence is CASRSKGLAGGSDTQYF. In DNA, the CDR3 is TGTGCCAGCAGGTCGAAGGGACTAGCGGGAGGATCCGATACGCAGTATTTT.

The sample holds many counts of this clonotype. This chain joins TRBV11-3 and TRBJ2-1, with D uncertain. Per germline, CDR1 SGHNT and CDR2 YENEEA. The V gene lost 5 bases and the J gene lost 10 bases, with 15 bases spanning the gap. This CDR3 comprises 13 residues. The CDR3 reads CASSPPGMGEQFF. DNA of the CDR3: TGTGCCAGCAGCCCCCCGGGCATGGGGGAGCAGTTCTTC.

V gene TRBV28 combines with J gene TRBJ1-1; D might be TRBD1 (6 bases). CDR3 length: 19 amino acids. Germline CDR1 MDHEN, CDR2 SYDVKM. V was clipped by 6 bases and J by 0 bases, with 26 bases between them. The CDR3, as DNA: TGTGCCAGCAGCGTAATTAGGGGGAGACATTATCTCATGAACACTGAAGCTTTCTTT. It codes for CASSVIRGRHYLMNTEAFF. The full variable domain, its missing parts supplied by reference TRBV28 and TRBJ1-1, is DVKVTQSSRYLVKRTGEKVFLECVQDMDHENMFWYRQDPGLGLRLIYFSYDVKMKEKGDIPEGYSVSREKKERFSLILESASTNQTSMYLCASSVIRGRHYLMNTEAFFGQGTRLTVV.

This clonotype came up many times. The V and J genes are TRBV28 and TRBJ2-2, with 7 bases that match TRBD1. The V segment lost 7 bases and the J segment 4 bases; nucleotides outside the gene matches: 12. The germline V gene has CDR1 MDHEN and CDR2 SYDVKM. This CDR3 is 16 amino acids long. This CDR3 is CASTPGYGTATGELFF. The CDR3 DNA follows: TGTGCCAGCACCCCCGGGTACGGGACAGCCACCGGGGAGCTGTTTTTT.

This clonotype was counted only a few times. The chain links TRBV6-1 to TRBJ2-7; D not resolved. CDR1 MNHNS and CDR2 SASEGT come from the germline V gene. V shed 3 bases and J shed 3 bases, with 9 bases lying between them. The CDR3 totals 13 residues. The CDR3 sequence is CASSDPDRYEQYF. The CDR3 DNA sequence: TGTGCCAGCAGTGACCCGGATCGCTACGAGCAGTACTTC.

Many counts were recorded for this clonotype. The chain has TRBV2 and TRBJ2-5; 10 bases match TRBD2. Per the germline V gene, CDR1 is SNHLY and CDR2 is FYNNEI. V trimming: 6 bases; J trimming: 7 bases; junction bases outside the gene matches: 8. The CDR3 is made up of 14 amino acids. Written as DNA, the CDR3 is TGTGCCAGCAGCGCCGGGACTAGCGAAGGGACCCAGTACTTC. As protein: CASSAGTSEGTQYF.

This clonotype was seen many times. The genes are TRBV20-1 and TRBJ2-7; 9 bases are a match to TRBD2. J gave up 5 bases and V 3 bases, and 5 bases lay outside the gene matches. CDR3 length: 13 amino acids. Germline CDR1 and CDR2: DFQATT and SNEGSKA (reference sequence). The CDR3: CSASSGSENEQYF. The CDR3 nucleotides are TGCAGTGCTAGTAGCGGGAGTGAGAACGAGCAGTACTTC.

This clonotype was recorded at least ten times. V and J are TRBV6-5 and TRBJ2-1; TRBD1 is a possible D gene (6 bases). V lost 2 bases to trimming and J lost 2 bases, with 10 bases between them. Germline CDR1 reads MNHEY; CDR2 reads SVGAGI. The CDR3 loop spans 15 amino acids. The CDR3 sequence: CASSYETGAYNEQFF. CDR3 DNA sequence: TGTGCCAGCAGTTACGAGACAGGAGCCTACAATGAGCAGTTCTTC.

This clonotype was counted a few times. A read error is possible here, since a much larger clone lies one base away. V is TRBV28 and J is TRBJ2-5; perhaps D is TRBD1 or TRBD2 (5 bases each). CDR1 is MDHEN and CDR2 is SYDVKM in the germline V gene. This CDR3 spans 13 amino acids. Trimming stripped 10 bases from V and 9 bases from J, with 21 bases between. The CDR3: CANTQGVERAQYF. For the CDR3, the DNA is TGTGCCAACACCCAAGGGGTAGAGAGGGCCCAGTACTTC.

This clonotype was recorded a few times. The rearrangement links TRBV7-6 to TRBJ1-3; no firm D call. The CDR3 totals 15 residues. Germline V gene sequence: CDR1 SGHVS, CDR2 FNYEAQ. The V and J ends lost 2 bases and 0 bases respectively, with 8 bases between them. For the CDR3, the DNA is TGTGCCAGCAGCTTATCGATCGGCTCTGGAAACACCATATATTTT. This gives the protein CASSLSIGSGNTIYF.

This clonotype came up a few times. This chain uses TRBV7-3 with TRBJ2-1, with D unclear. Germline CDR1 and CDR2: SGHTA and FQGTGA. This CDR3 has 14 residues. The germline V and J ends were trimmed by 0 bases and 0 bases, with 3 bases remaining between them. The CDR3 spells CASSLTTSYNEQFF. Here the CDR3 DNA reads TGTGCCAGCAGCTTAACAACCTCCTACAATGAGCAGTTCTTC.

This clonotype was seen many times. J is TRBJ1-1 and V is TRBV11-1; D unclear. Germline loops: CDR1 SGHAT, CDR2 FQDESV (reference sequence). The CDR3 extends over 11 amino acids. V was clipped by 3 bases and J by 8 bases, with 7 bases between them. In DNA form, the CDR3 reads TGTGCCAGCAGCTTTGGGAGGGAAGCTTTCTTT. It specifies CASSFGREAFF.

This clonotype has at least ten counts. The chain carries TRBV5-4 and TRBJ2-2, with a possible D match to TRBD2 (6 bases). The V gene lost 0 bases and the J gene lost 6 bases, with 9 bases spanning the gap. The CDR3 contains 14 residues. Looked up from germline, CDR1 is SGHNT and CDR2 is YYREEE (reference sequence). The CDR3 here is CASSLARDAGELFF. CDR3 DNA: TGTGCCAGCAGCTTGGCGCGGGACGCCGGGGAGCTGTTTTTT. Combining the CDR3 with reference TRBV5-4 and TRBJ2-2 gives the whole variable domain ETGVTQSPTHLIKTRGQQVTLRCSSQSGHNTVSWYQQALGQGPQFIFQYYREEENGRGNFPPRFSGLQFPNYSSELNVNALELDDSALYLCASSLARDAGELFFGEGSRLTVL.